There are a few counts of the clone carrying this T cell receptor beta chain. The entry originates in a study of blood T cells in healthy people across ages. It was approximately 10 milliliters of peripheral blood that were drawn from each donor. V was trimmed by 0 bases and J by 7 bases, leaving 10 bases between them. This CDR3 is built from 14 residues. Germline V lookup: CDR1 LGHNA, CDR2 YSLEER. Using a J-beta primer mix together with a sample-barcoded 5' primer, a second PCR was run for roughly 6 to 12 cycles. Every sample returned 2.5 million or more CDR3-containing paired-end reads. TCRdb recomputed calls from the 5' RACE reads with MiXCR, one row per CDR3 protein. The sample yields 2 million or so distinct CDR3 sequences, around 50% seen once.

The clonotype comes from a woman between 40 and 50 years old in good health. The sequenced sample consisted of blood. The rearrangement links TRBV4-3 to TRBJ2-1, with D perhaps TRBD1 (5 bases). CDR3 DNA sequence: TGCGCCAGCAGCCAAGATCCCAGGGATAATGAGCAGTTCTTC. Translation gives CASSQDPRDNEQFF.